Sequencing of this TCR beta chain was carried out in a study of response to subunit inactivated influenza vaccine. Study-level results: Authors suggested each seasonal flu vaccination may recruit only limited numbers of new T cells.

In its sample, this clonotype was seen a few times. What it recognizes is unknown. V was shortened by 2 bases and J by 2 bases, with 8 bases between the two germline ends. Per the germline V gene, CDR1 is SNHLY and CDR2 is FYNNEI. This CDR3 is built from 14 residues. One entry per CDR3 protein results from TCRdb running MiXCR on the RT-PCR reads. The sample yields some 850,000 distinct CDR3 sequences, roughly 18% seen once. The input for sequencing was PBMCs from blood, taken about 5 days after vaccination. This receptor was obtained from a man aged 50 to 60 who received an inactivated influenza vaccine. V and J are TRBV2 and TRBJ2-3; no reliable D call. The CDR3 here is CASSEISATDTQYF. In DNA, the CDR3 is TGTGCCAGCAGTGAAATATCGGCCACAGATACGCAGTATTTT.